Sequencing of this TCR beta chain was carried out in a study of blood T cells in healthy people across ages. General study results and limits: Among long-lived donors, naive CD4+ cells were more numerous and diversity higher than in aged donors. PBMCs were not sorted, which prevented a conclusive comparison of naive versus antigen-experienced cells.

The CDR3 is 14 amino acids. Germline V gives CDR1 MNHGY, CDR2 SAAAGT. The junction had 8 bases not matched to a gene; V was cut back by 4 bases and J by 6 bases. Then a second PCR, running roughly 7 to 12 cycles, was carried out with a sample-barcoded 5' primer and a J-beta primer mix. Every cDNA molecule carried a tag from a template-switch adaptor bearing 12 random nucleotides. TCRdb reprocessed the 5' RACE reads via MiXCR and lists one record per CDR3 protein. This repertoire shows 700,000 to 950,000 distinct CDR3 sequences, 58% found once; its top ten account for roughly 22%. Comment on this clonotype: Its antigen is not known.

Material for sequencing was blood. This clonotype was obtained from a man younger than 45 in good health. V usage is TRBV6-8 and J usage is TRBJ2-7; 8 bases are a match to TRBD1. The CDR3 DNA is TGTGCCAGCAGTTCAGGGGGCCCCAAGGGCGAGCAGTACTTC. It translates to CASSSGGPKGEQYF.